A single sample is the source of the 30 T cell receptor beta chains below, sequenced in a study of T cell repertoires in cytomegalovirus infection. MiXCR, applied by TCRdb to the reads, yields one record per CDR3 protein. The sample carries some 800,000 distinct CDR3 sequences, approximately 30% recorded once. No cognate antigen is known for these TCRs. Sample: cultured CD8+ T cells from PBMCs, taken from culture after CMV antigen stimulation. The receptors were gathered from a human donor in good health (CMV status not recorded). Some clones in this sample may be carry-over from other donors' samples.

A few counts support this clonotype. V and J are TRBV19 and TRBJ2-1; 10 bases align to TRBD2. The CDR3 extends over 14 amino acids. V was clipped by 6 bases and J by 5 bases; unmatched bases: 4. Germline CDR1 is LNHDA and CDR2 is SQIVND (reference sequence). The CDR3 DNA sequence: TGTGCCAGTAGGGGGACTAGCGCAAACAATGAGCAGTTCTTC. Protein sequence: CASRGTSANNEQFF.

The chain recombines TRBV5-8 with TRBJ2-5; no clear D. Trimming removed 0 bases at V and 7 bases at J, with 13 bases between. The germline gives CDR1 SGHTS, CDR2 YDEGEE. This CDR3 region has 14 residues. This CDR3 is CASSLVLIGRTQYF. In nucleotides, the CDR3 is TGTGCCAGCAGCTTGGTCTTGATTGGAAGGACCCAGTACTTC.

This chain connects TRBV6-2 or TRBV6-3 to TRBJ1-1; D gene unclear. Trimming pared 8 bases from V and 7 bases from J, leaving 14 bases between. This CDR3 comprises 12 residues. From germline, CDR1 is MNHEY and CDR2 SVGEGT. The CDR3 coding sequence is TGTGCCAGCGGCTTATTCAATCGTGAAGCTTTCTTT. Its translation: CASGLFNREAFF.

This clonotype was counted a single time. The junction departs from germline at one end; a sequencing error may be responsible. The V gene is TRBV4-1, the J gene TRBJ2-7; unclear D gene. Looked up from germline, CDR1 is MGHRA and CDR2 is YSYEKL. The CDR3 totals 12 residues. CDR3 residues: CASSPADNEQYF. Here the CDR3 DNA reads TGTGCCAGCAGCCCCGCTGACAACGAGCAGTACTTC.

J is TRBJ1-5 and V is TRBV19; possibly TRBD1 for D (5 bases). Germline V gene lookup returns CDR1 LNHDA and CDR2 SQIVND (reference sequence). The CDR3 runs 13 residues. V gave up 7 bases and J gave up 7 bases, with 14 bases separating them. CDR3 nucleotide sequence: TGTGCCAGTACACAGGTGTCGGGCCAGCCCCAGCATTTT. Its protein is CASTQVSGQPQHF.

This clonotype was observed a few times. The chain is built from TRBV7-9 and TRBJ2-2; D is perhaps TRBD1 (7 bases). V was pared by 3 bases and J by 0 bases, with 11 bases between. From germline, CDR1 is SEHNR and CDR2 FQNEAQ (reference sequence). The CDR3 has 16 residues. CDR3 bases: TGTGCCAGCAGCTTCAGGGGGGCAGCGAACACCGGGGAGCTGTTTTTT. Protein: CASSFRGAANTGELFF.

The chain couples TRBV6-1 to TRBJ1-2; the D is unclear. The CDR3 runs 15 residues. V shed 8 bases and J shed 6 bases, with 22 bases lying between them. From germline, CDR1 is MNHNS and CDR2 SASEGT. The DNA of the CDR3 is TGTGCCAGCTCTTATCTTCCCCTAAATCCCCATGGCTACACCTTC. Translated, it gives CASSYLPLNPHGYTF.

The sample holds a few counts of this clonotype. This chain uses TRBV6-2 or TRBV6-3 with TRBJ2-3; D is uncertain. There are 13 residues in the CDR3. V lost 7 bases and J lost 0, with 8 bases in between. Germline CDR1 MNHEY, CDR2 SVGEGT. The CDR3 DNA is TGTGCCAGCACTATTTCTAGCACAGATACGCAGTATTTT. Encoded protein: CASTISSTDTQYF.

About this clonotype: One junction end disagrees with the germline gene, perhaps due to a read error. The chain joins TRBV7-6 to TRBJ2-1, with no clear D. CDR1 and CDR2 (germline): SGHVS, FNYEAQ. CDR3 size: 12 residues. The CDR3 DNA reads TGTGCTAGCAGCTCCGACGACAATGAGCAGTTCTTC. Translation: CASSSDDNEQFF.

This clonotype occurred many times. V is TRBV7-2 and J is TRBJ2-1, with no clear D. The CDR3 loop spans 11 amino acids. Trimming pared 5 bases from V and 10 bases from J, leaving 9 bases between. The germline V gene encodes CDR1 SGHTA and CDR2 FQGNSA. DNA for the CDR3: TGTGCCAGCAGCCCACCCCCCGAGCAGTTCTTC. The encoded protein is CASSPPPEQFF.

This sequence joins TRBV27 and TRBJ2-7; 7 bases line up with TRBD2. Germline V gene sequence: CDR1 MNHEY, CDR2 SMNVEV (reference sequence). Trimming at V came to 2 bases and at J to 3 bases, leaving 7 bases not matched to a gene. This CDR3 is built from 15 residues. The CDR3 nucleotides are TGTGCCAGCAGTTTAGATCGGGGGGACGGCTACGAGCAGTACTTC. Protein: CASSLDRGDGYEQYF.

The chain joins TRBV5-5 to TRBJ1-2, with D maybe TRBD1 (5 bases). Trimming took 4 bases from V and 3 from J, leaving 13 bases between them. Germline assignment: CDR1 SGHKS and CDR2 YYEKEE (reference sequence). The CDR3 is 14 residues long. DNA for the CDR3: TGTGCCAGCAGCACATGGGGGACGGACTATGGCTACACCTTC. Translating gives CASSTWGTDYGYTF.

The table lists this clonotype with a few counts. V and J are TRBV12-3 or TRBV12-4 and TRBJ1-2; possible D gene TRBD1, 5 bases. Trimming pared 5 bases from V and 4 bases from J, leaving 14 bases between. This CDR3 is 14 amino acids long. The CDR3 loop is CASSPSGQVYGYTF. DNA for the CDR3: TGTGCCAGCAGTCCGTCTGGACAAGTCTATGGCTACACCTTC.

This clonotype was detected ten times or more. The CDR3 loop reads CASRRGGPIDEQYF. The CDR3 DNA is TGTGCCAGCAGACGGGGGGGCCCTATCGACGAGCAGTACTTC. This chain links TRBV12-3 or TRBV12-4 with TRBJ2-7; 8 bases are a match to TRBD2. The V and J ends lost 6 bases and 5 bases, in that order; junction bases with no gene match: 9. The CDR3 extends over 14 amino acids.

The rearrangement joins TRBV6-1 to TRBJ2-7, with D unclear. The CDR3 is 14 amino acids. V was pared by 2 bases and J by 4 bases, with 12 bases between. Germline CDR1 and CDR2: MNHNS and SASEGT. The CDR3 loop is CASSERTVRYEQYF. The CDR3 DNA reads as TGTGCCAGCAGTGAAAGGACGGTTAGGTACGAGCAGTACTTC.

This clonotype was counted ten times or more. The CDR3 DNA reads as TGTGCCAGCAGCTTAGCCCCCGGACTAGCGGGGGGGCCAACAGATACGCAGTATTTT. Translated: CASSLAPGLAGGPTDTQYF. The V and J genes are TRBV7-2 and TRBJ2-3, with 15 bases aligning to TRBD2. CDR3 length equals 19 residues. Trimming cost V 0 bases and J 3 bases; bases outside gene matches: 7. Germline V gene sequence: CDR1 SGHTA, CDR2 FQGNSA.

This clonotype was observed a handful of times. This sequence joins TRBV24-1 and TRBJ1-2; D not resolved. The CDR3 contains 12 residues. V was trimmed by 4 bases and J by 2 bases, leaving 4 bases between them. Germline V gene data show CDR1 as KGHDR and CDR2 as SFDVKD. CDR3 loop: CATSDGNYGYTF. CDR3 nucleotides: TGTGCCACCAGTGACGGGAACTATGGCTACACCTTC.

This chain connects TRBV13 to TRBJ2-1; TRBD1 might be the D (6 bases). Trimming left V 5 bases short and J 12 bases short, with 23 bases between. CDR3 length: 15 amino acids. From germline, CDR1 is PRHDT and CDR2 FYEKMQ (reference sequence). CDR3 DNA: TGTGCCAGCAGCCAGGGCGAGAGGGACACAATGACGCAGTTCTTC. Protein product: CASSQGERDTMTQFF.

CDR3 amino acids: CASRRPEGSGEAFF. The CDR3 bases are TGTGCCAGCAGAAGGCCGGAGGGCTCGGGTGAAGCTTTCTTT. The chain uses TRBV25-1 and TRBJ1-1; unclear D gene. The CDR3 totals 14 residues. V was cut by 6 bases and J by 7 bases, with 18 bases left in between. Germline assignment: CDR1 MGHDK and CDR2 SYGVNS.

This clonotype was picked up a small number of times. The CDR3 spells CASSHPRQGAQNEQFF. In nucleotides, the CDR3 is TGCGCCAGCAGCCACCCAAGACAGGGGGCGCAAAATGAGCAGTTCTTC. The J gene is TRBJ2-1, the V gene TRBV4-1; 10 bases line up with TRBD1. The V gene's germline CDR1 is MGHRA and CDR2 YSYEKL. The trim removed 3 bases at V and 7 bases at J, leaving 9 bases unmatched. The CDR3 totals 16 residues.

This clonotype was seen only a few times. The CDR3 loop reads CASSQAARRTDTQYF. CDR3 nucleotide sequence: TGCGCCAGCAGCCAAGCGGCCAGACGCACAGATACGCAGTATTTT. This chain joins TRBV4-1 and TRBJ2-3; D ambiguous. CDR3 length equals 15 residues. The germline CDR1 and CDR2 sequences are MGHRA and YSYEKL. Deletions cut 1 base from V and 1 base from J, with 9 bases between.

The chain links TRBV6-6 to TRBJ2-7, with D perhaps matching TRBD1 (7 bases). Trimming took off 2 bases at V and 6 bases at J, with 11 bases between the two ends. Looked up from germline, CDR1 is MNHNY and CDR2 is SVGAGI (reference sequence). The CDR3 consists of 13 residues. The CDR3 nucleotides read TGTGCCAGCAGTTACGGGCAGGGGGGCGAGCAGTACGTC. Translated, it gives CASSYGQGGEQYV.

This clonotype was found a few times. CDR3 region: CSAVTIGVGSYTF. CDR3 DNA sequence: TGCAGTGCTGTTACGATCGGGGTTGGGAGCTACACCTTC. This chain links TRBV20-1 with TRBJ1-2; D uncertain. This CDR3 spans 13 amino acids. The germline gives CDR1 DFQATT, CDR2 SNEGSKA (reference sequence). Between the trimmed V and J ends, which lost 5 bases and 9 bases, there was a span of 19 bases.

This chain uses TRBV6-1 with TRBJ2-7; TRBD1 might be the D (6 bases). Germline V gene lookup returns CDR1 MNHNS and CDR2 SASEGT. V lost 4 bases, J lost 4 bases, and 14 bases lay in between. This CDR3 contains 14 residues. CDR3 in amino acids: CASSVDSVYYEQYV. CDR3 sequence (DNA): TGTGCCAGCAGTGTGGACAGCGTCTATTACGAGCAGTACGTC.

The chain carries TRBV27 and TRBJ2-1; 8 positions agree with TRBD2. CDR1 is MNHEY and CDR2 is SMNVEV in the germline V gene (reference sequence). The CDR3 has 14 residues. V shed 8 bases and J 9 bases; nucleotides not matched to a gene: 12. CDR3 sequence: CASCHGGVRGEQFF. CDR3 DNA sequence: TGTGCCAGCTGTCACGGGGGGGTACGGGGTGAGCAGTTCTTC.

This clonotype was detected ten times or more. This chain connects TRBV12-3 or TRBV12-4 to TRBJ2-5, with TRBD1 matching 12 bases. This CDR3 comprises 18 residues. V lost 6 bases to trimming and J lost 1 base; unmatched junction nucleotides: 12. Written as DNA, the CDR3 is TGTGCCAGCAGGGTACTGGGACAGGGGGCGGTTACCCAAGAGACCCAGTACTTC. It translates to CASRVLGQGAVTQETQYF.

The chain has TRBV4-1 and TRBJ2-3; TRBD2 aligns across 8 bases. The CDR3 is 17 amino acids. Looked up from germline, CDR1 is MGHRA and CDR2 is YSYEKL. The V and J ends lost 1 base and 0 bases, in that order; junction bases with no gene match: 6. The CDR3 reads CASSQVAGGPSTDTQYF. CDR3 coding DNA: TGCGCCAGCAGCCAAGTCGCGGGGGGCCCTAGCACAGATACGCAGTATTTT.

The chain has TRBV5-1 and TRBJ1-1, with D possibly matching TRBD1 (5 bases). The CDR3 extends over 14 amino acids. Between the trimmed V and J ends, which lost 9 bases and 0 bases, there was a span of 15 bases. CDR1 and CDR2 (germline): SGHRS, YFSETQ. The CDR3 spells CANSSGQMNTEAFF. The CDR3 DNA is TGCGCCAACAGTAGCGGACAAATGAACACTGAAGCTTTCTTT.

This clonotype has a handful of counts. DNA for the CDR3: TGTGCCAGCGGGGGGGGGTACAATGAGCAGTTCTTC. Encoded protein: CASGGGYNEQFF. The genes are TRBV6-2 or TRBV6-3 and TRBJ2-1, with 7 bases matching TRBD2. The CDR3 sequence is 12 residues long. CDR1 and CDR2 (germline): MNHEY, SVGEGT. Trimming cost V 8 bases and J 4 bases; bases outside gene matches: 2.

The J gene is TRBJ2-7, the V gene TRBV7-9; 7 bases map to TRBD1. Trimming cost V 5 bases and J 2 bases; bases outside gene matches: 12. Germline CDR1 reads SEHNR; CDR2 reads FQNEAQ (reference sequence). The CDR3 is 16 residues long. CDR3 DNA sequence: TGTGCCAGCAGCACCCGGACAGGCAAAAAGACCTACGAGCAGTACTTC. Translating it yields CASSTRTGKKTYEQYF.